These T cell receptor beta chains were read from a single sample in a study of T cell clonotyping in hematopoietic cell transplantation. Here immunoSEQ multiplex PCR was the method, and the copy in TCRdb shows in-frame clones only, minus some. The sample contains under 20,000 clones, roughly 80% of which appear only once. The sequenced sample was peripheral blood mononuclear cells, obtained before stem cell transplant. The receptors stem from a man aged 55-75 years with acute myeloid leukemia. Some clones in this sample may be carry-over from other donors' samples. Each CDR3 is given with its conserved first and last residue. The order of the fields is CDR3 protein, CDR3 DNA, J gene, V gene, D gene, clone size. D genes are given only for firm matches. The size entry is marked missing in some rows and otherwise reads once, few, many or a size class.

CDR3 protein: CASSEIGGGKSTEAFF
CDR3 DNA: TGTGCCAGCAGCGAGATTGGGGGGGGCAAGAGCACTGAAGCTTTCTTT
J gene: TRBJ1-1
V gene: TRBV7-9
D gene: -
clone size: -

CDR3 protein: CASSAPGHLAGYTF
CDR3 DNA: TGTGCCAGCAGCGCACCCGGCCACTTAGCGGGCTACACCTTC
J gene: TRBJ1-2
V gene: TRBV6-1
D gene: -
clone size: -

CDR3 protein: CALDSGTNLGEQYF
CDR3 DNA: TGTGCCCTGGACTCCGGGACTAACTTGGGCGAGCAGTACTTC
J gene: TRBJ2-7
V gene: TRBV10-3
D gene: TRBD2
clone size: once

CDR3 protein: CASSLSSGPTGELFF
CDR3 DNA: TGTGCCAGCAGCTTGTCTAGCGGGCCAACCGGGGAGCTGTTTTTT
J gene: TRBJ2-2
V gene: TRBV5-4
D gene: TRBD2
clone size: -

CDR3 protein: CASSPLVGSPSAGEQFF
CDR3 DNA: TGTGCCAGCAGCCCATTGGTTGGATCCCCAAGCGCGGGTGAGCAGTTCTTC
J gene: TRBJ2-1
V gene: TRBV7-3
D gene: -
clone size: once

CDR3 protein: CASSLRGGAYEQYF
CDR3 DNA: TGTGCCAGCAGCCTTCGCGGGGGAGCCTACGAGCAGTACTTC
J gene: TRBJ2-7
V gene: TRBV4-2
D gene: TRBD2
clone size: -

CDR3 protein: CASGPLTGELFF
CDR3 DNA: TGTGCTAGTGGTCCCTTGACCGGGGAGCTGTTTTTT
J gene: TRBJ2-2
V gene: TRBV12-5
D gene: -
clone size: -

CDR3 protein: CASSQGTSGGGRSYEQHF
CDR3 DNA: TGCGCCAGCAGCCAAGGGACTAGCGGGGGGGGACGATCCTACGAGCAGCACTTC
J gene: TRBJ2-7
V gene: TRBV4-3
D gene: TRBD2
clone size: -

CDR3 protein: CASSPVTGNTDTQYF
CDR3 DNA: TGTGCCAGCTCACCCGTGACAGGAAATACAGATACGCAGTATTTT
J gene: TRBJ2-3
V gene: TRBV18
D gene: -
clone size: -

CDR3 protein: CASSRGGNEQFF
CDR3 DNA: TGTGCCAGCAGCCGTGGGGGGAATGAGCAGTTCTTC
J gene: TRBJ2-1
V gene: TRBV7-2
D gene: -
clone size: -

CDR3 protein: CASSHYVAQTYNEQFF
CDR3 DNA: TGCGCCAGCAGCCATTACGTGGCTCAGACCTACAATGAGCAGTTCTTC
J gene: TRBJ2-1
V gene: TRBV4-3
D gene: -
clone size: -

CDR3 protein: CASSEGLRGYTF
CDR3 DNA: TGTGCCAGCAGTGAAGGTCTACGGGGCTACACCTTC
J gene: TRBJ1-2
V gene: TRBV2
D gene: -
clone size: -

CDR3 protein: CASSQDGQSAGGQPQHF
CDR3 DNA: TGCGCCAGCAGCCAAGATGGTCAGTCGGCAGGCGGTCAGCCCCAGCATTTT
J gene: TRBJ1-5
V gene: TRBV4-3
D gene: -
clone size: -

CDR3 protein: CASSPHQDGPHYTF
CDR3 DNA: TGTGCCAGCAGCCCCCACCAAGATGGGCCGCACTACACCTTC
J gene: TRBJ1-2
V gene: TRBV11-1
D gene: -
clone size: few

CDR3 protein: CASSLNNRNTEAFF
CDR3 DNA: TGTGCCAGCAGCTTAAATAACAGGAACACTGAAGCTTTCTTT
J gene: TRBJ1-1
V gene: TRBV11-2
D gene: -
clone size: -

CDR3 protein: CASSDRRTGELFF
CDR3 DNA: TGTGCCAGCAGCGACAGGAGGACCGGGGAGCTGTTTTTT
J gene: TRBJ2-2
V gene: TRBV9
D gene: -
clone size: -

CDR3 protein: CATSSPERGGGYEQYF
CDR3 DNA: TGTGCCACCAGCTCTCCCGAGCGGGGAGGAGGGTACGAGCAGTACTTC
J gene: TRBJ2-7
V gene: TRBV15
D gene: TRBD2
clone size: -

CDR3 protein: CASSQNEPDTQYF
CDR3 DNA: TGCGCCAGCAGCCAGAACGAACCGGATACGCAGTATTTT
J gene: TRBJ2-3
V gene: TRBV4-1
D gene: -
clone size: -

CDR3 protein: CASSLSADTEAFF
CDR3 DNA: TGTGCCAGCAGCTTATCGGCGGACACTGAAGCTTTCTTT
J gene: TRBJ1-1
V gene: TRBV13
D gene: -
clone size: -

CDR3 protein: CASSPRDTDTQYF
CDR3 DNA: TGCGCCAGCAGCCCTAGAGATACAGATACGCAGTATTTT
J gene: TRBJ2-3
V gene: TRBV4-3
D gene: -
clone size: -

CDR3 protein: CASSFRSGGKGGANVLTF
CDR3 DNA: TGTGCCAGCAGCTTCAGGTCAGGGGGGAAAGGTGGGGCCAACGTCCTGACTTTC
J gene: TRBJ2-6
V gene: TRBV13
D gene: -
clone size: -

CDR3 protein: CATSRGGTGINYGYTF
CDR3 DNA: TGTGCCACCAGCAGGGGAGGGACAGGGATAAACTATGGCTACACCTTC
J gene: TRBJ1-2
V gene: TRBV15
D gene: TRBD1
clone size: -

CDR3 protein: CASSLGGGEETQYF
CDR3 DNA: TGTGCCAGCAGCTTAGGCGGAGGGGAAGAGACCCAGTACTTC
J gene: TRBJ2-5
V gene: TRBV13
D gene: -
clone size: -

CDR3 protein: CASSEDQRQGYNEQFF
CDR3 DNA: TGTGCCAGCAGTGAAGACCAAAGACAGGGGTACAATGAGCAGTTCTTC
J gene: TRBJ2-1
V gene: TRBV6-1
D gene: TRBD1
clone size: -

CDR3 protein: CASRTVMNTEAFF
CDR3 DNA: TGTGCCAGCCGAACAGTCATGAACACTGAAGCTTTCTTT
J gene: TRBJ1-1
V gene: TRBV19
D gene: -
clone size: -

CDR3 protein: CASSQDEGSGNTIYF
CDR3 DNA: TGCGCCAGCAGCCAAGATGAGGGCTCTGGAAACACCATATATTTT
J gene: TRBJ1-3
V gene: TRBV4-3
D gene: -
clone size: once

CDR3 protein: CASGSRGQGRAWPYEQYF
CDR3 DNA: TGTGCCAGCGGCTCAAGGGGACAGGGGAGAGCTTGGCCCTACGAGCAGTACTTC
J gene: TRBJ2-7
V gene: TRBV5-4
D gene: TRBD1
clone size: -

CDR3 protein: CASSLAGAQETQYF
CDR3 DNA: TGTGCCAGCAGTCTAGCGGGGGCTCAAGAGACCCAGTACTTC
J gene: TRBJ2-5
V gene: TRBV5-4
D gene: TRBD2
clone size: -

CDR3 protein: CSVYLAGVSNEQFF
CDR3 DNA: TGCAGCGTTTATCTAGCGGGGGTGAGCAATGAGCAGTTCTTC
J gene: TRBJ2-1
V gene: TRBV29-1
D gene: TRBD2
clone size: -

CDR3 protein: CASSLGGKAPGQRSYGYTF
CDR3 DNA: TGTGCCAGCAGCTTAGGGGGTAAGGCGCCCGGACAAAGGAGCTATGGCTACACCTTC
J gene: TRBJ1-2
V gene: TRBV7-9
D gene: -
clone size: once

CDR3 protein: CASTRDRLTEAFF
CDR3 DNA: TGTGCCAGTACCAGAGACAGGTTGACTGAAGCTTTCTTT
J gene: TRBJ1-1
V gene: TRBV19
D gene: -
clone size: -

CDR3 protein: CASTSGQNENEQYF
CDR3 DNA: TGCGCCAGCACCTCGGGACAGAACGAAAACGAGCAGTACTTC
J gene: TRBJ2-7
V gene: TRBV5-1
D gene: TRBD1
clone size: -

CDR3 protein: CASSYGGSGNQPQHF
CDR3 DNA: TGTGCCAGCAGTTACGGCGGTTCGGGCAATCAGCCCCAGCATTTT
J gene: TRBJ1-5
V gene: TRBV6-5
D gene: -
clone size: -

CDR3 protein: CASSYYRDQPQHF
CDR3 DNA: TGTGCCAGCAGTTACTACCGAGATCAGCCCCAGCATTTT
J gene: TRBJ1-5
V gene: TRBV6-5
D gene: -
clone size: -

CDR3 protein: CASSLRENYGYTF
CDR3 DNA: TGTGCCAGCAGCCTCAGGGAGAACTATGGCTACACCTTC
J gene: TRBJ1-2
V gene: TRBV27
D gene: -
clone size: -

CDR3 protein: CASIEPGQGAGEQYF
CDR3 DNA: TGTGCCAGCATTGAACCGGGACAGGGGGCAGGAGAGCAGTACTTC
J gene: TRBJ2-7
V gene: TRBV2
D gene: TRBD1
clone size: once

CDR3 protein: CSATTDGYTF
CDR3 DNA: TGCAGTGCAACGACCGATGGCTACACCTTC
J gene: TRBJ1-2
V gene: TRBV20-1
D gene: -
clone size: few

CDR3 protein: CASSRERSGGAWEQFF
CDR3 DNA: TGCGCCAGCAGCCGAGAGAGGAGCGGGGGGGCATGGGAGCAGTTCTTC
J gene: TRBJ2-1
V gene: TRBV4-3
D gene: TRBD2
clone size: -

CDR3 protein: CSVTDSNGSTDTQYF
CDR3 DNA: TGCAGCGTCACCGACAGCAACGGGAGCACAGATACGCAGTATTTT
J gene: TRBJ2-3
V gene: TRBV29-1
D gene: -
clone size: -

CDR3 protein: CASSLKGGYGYTF
CDR3 DNA: TGTGCCAGCAGTTTAAAGGGGGGGTATGGCTACACCTTC
J gene: TRBJ1-2
V gene: TRBV28
D gene: -
clone size: -

CDR3 protein: CASSLRGDTEAFF
CDR3 DNA: TGTGCCAGCAGCCTCAGGGGGGACACTGAAGCTTTCTTT
J gene: TRBJ1-1
V gene: TRBV5-4
D gene: TRBD1
clone size: -

CDR3 protein: CASSSRPGTDTQYF
CDR3 DNA: TGTGCCAGCAGCTCCAGACCCGGCACAGATACGCAGTATTTT
J gene: TRBJ2-3
V gene: TRBV7-2
D gene: -
clone size: -

CDR3 protein: CASTQDSYEQYF
CDR3 DNA: TGTGCCAGCACACAGGACTCCTACGAGCAGTACTTC
J gene: TRBJ2-7
V gene: TRBV6-1
D gene: -
clone size: -

CDR3 protein: CASGSRNYNSPLHF
CDR3 DNA: TGTGCCAGCGGTAGTCGGAATTATAATTCACCCCTCCACTTT
J gene: TRBJ1-6
V gene: TRBV6-5
D gene: -
clone size: -

CDR3 protein: CASSDQVGTEAFF
CDR3 DNA: TGTGCCAGCAGCGACCAGGTCGGCACTGAAGCTTTCTTT
J gene: TRBJ1-1
V gene: TRBV6-1
D gene: -
clone size: few

CDR3 protein: CATSMGGTYTDYEGYF
CDR3 DNA: TGTGCCACCAGCATGGGGGGCACCTATACCGACTACGAGGGGTACTTC
J gene: TRBJ2-7
V gene: TRBV10-3
D gene: -
clone size: -

CDR3 protein: CASSPGSYEQYF
CDR3 DNA: TGTGCCAGCTCACCAGGCTCGTACGAGCAGTACTTC
J gene: TRBJ2-7
V gene: TRBV18
D gene: -
clone size: medium-sized

CDR3 protein: CASNPTGSGGYTF
CDR3 DNA: TGTGCCAGCAACCCGACAGGGTCAGGGGGCTACACCTTC
J gene: TRBJ1-2
V gene: TRBV7-2
D gene: TRBD1
clone size: -

CDR3 protein: CAWRKGQVSTDTQYF
CDR3 DNA: TGTGCCTGGAGGAAGGGACAGGTTAGCACAGATACGCAGTATTTT
J gene: TRBJ2-3
V gene: TRBV30
D gene: TRBD1
clone size: -

CDR3 protein: CASRQQGPGELFF
CDR3 DNA: TGCGCCAGCAGGCAACAGGGTCCCGGGGAGCTGTTTTTT
J gene: TRBJ2-2
V gene: TRBV5-1
D gene: -
clone size: -

CDR3 protein: CASSEVDDDTDTQYF
CDR3 DNA: TGCGCCAGCAGTGAGGTCGATGATGACACAGATACGCAGTATTTT
J gene: TRBJ2-3
V gene: TRBV10-2
D gene: -
clone size: -

CDR3 protein: CASSVGGGLEKLFF
CDR3 DNA: TGTGCCAGCAGCGTAGGGGGTGGACTTGAAAAACTGTTTTTT
J gene: TRBJ1-4
V gene: TRBV9
D gene: -
clone size: -

CDR3 protein: CASSLYRMNTEAFF
CDR3 DNA: TGTGCCAGCAGTTTATACAGAATGAACACTGAAGCTTTCTTT
J gene: TRBJ1-1
V gene: TRBV27
D gene: -
clone size: -

CDR3 protein: CASSIATEHEQYF
CDR3 DNA: TGCGCCAGCAGCATAGCTACAGAGCACGAGCAGTACTTC
J gene: TRBJ2-7
V gene: TRBV5-1
D gene: -
clone size: -

CDR3 protein: CASSPQGYEQYF
CDR3 DNA: TGTGCCAGCAGCCCACAGGGCTACGAGCAGTACTTC
J gene: TRBJ2-7
V gene: TRBV5-6
D gene: -
clone size: -

CDR3 protein: CASSYSFLGYEKLFF
CDR3 DNA: TGTGCCAGCAGTTACTCGTTTCTGGGGTATGAAAAACTGTTTTTT
J gene: TRBJ1-4
V gene: TRBV6-5
D gene: -
clone size: -

CDR3 protein: CATGFNTGELFF
CDR3 DNA: TGTGCCACCGGCTTTAACACCGGGGAGCTGTTTTTT
J gene: TRBJ2-2
V gene: TRBV19
D gene: -
clone size: few

CDR3 protein: CASRDSFTGELFF
CDR3 DNA: TGTGCCAGCAGGGACAGTTTCACCGGGGAGCTGTTTTTT
J gene: TRBJ2-2
V gene: TRBV27
D gene: -
clone size: few